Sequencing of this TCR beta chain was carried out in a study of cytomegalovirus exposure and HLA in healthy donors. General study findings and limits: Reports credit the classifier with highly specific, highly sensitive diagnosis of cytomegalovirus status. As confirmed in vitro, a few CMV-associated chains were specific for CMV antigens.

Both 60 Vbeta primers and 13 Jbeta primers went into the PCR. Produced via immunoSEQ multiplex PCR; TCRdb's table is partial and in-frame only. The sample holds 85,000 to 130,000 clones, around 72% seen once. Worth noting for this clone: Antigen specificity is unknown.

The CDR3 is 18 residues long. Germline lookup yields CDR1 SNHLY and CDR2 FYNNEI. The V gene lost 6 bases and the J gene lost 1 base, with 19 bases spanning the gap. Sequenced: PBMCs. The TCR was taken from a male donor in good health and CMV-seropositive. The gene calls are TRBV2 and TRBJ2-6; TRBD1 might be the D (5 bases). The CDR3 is CASSHPRGSRSGANVLTF. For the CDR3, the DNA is TGTGCCAGCAGCCACCCTAGGGGTTCGAGGTCTGGGGCCAACGTCCTGACTTTC.